The rows below give T cell receptor beta chains drawn from one sample of a study of glioma-infiltrating T cells. A single record per CDR3 protein comes from TCRdb applying MiXCR to the multiplex PCR reads. Here the sample spans more than 350,000 distinct CDR3 sequences, about two fifths being singletons. The sample was glioma tissue, nonneoplastic brain tissue, or PBMCs (not recorded which). The receptors shown here come from a human donor with low-grade glioma or glioblastoma, undergoing nonglioma brain surgery, or in good health (not recorded which). Each CDR3 is given with its conserved first and last residue. Fields, in order: V gene, J gene, clone size, D gene, CDR3 protein, CDR3 DNA. D genes are given only for firm matches. Where a row states a size, it is once, few, many or the class of an expanded clone; other rows omit it.

TRBV18	TRBJ1-5	NA	NA	CASSPRRTNDQPQHF	TGTGCCAGCTCACCGAGGAGGACCAACGATCAGCCCCAGCATTTT
TRBV28	TRBJ2-1	NA	TRBD2	CASSAIPGTSIVLRSYDEQFF	TGTGCCAGCAGCGCTATTCCCGGGACTAGCATCGTCCTTCGCTCCTACGATGAGCAGTTCTTC
TRBV28	TRBJ1-2	NA	TRBD1	CASSTTGQGFGYTF	TGTGCCAGCAGTACAACGGGACAGGGGTTTGGCTACACCTTC
TRBV4-3	TRBJ1-5	NA	TRBD1	CASSQELAGGSNQPQHF	TGCGCCAGCAGTCAAGAGTTGGCAGGGGGCAGCAATCAGCCCCAGCATTTT
TRBV6-1	TRBJ1-5	many	TRBD1	CASSKGQASNQPQHF	TGTGCCAGTTCGAAAGGACAGGCTAGCAATCAGCCCCAGCATTTT
TRBV20-1	TRBJ2-5	many	NA	CSARDTGLRVTQYF	TGCAGTGCTAGAGATACAGGCCTACGAGTGACCCAGTACTTC
TRBV11-1	TRBJ2-1	NA	TRBD1	CASSSRGRRNSHNEQFF	TGTGCCAGCAGCTCCAGGGGGCGACGGAACTCACACAATGAGCAGTTCTTC
TRBV10-3	TRBJ2-1	NA	TRBD2	CAIMGTSGVVEQFF	TGTGCCATCATGGGGACTAGCGGGGTGGTGGAGCAGTTCTTC
TRBV5-1	TRBJ2-7	NA	NA	CASSRMDSRLGEQYF	TGCGCCAGCAGCAGAATGGACAGCCGGCTGGGCGAGCAGTACTTC
TRBV20-1	TRBJ1-1	NA	NA	CSVGLNTEAFF	TGCAGTGTGGGGCTGAACACTGAAGCTTTCTTT
TRBV20-1	TRBJ2-3	many	TRBD2	CSASGLAGITDTQYF	TGCAGTGCTAGTGGGCTAGCGGGGATCACAGATACGCAGTATTTT